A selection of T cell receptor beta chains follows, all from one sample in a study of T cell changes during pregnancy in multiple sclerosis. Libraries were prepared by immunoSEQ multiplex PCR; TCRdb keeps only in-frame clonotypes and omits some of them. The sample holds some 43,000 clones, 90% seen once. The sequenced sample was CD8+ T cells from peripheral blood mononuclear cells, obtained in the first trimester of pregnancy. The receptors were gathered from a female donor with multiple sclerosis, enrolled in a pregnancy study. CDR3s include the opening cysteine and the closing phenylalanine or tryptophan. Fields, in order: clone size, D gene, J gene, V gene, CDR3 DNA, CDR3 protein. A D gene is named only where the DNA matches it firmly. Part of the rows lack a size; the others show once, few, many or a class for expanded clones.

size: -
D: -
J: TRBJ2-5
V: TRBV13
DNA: TGTGCCAGCAGCTTAGCCGCTGGAGAGGAGAGCCGGGGGGAGACCCAGTACTTC
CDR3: CASSLAAGEESRGETQYF

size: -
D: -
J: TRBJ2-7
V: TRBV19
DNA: TGTGCCAGTAGTGCCCCGGGAATCGGCTACGAGCAGTACTTC
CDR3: CASSAPGIGYEQYF

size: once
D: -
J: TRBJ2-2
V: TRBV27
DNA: TGTGCCAGGGCGGCTTGGGAGCGGCCTAACACCGGGGAGCTGTTTTTT
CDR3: CARAAWERPNTGELFF

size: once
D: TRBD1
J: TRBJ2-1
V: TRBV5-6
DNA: TGTGCCAGCAGCCGGGACAGGGGATACAATGAGCAGTTCTTC
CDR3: CASSRDRGYNEQFF

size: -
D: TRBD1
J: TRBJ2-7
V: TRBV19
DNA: TGTGCCAGTAGTATCGGGACAGGGAGCCTCTCCTACGAGCAGTACTTC
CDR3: CASSIGTGSLSYEQYF

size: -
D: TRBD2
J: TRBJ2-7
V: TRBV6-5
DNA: TGTGCCAGCAGGAAAACTAGCGGGAGTTCCTACGAGCAGTACTTC
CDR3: CASRKTSGSSYEQYF

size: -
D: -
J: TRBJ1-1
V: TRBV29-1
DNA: TGCAGCGCTAATCCTCGGGGGTACACTGAAGCTTTCTTT
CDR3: CSANPRGYTEAFF

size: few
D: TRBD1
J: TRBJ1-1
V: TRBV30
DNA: TGTGCCTGGAGTGGTACAGGGGACACTGAAGCTTTCTTT
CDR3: CAWSGTGDTEAFF

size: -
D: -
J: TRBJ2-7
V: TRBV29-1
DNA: TGCAGCGTTGCTGTAAACGACAGATTCCTTTACGAGCAGTACTTC
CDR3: CSVAVNDRFLYEQYF

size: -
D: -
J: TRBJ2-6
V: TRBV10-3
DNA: TGTGCCATCAGTGGGGCGTCTGGGGCCAACGTCCTGACTTTC
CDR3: CAISGASGANVLTF

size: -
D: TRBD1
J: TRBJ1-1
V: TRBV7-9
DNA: TGTGCCAGCAGCGAACTTACAGGGGTGAACACTGAAGCTTTCTTT
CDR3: CASSELTGVNTEAFF